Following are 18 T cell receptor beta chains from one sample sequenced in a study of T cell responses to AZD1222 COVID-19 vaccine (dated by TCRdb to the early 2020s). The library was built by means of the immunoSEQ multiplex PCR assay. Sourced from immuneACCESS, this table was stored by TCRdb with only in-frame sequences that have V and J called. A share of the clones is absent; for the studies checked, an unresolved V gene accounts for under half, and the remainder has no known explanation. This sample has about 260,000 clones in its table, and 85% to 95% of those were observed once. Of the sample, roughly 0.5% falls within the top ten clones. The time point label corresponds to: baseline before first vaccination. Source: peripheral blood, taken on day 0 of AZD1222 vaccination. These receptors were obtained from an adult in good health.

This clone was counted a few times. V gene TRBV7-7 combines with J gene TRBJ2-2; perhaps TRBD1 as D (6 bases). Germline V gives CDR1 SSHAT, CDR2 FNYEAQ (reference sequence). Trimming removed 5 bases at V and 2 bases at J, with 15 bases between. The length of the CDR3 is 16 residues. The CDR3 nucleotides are TGTGCCAGCAGCCCCGGACCAGGGGTAAACACCGGGGAGCTGTTTTTT. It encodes CASSPGPGVNTGELFF.

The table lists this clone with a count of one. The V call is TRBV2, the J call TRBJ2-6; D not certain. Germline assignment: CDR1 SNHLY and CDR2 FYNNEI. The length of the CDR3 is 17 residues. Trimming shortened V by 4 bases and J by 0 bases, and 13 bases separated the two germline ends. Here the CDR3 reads CASSAAGPGSGANVLTF. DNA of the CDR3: TGTGCCAGCAGTGCCGCCGGGCCGGGCTCTGGGGCCAACGTCCTGACTTTC.

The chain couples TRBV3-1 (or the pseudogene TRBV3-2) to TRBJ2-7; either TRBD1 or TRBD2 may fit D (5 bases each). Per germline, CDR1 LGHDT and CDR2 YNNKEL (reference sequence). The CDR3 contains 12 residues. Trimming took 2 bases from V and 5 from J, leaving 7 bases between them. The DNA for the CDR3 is TGTGCCAGCAGCCAAATGGGGGACGAGCAGTACTTC. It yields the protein CASSQMGDEQYF.

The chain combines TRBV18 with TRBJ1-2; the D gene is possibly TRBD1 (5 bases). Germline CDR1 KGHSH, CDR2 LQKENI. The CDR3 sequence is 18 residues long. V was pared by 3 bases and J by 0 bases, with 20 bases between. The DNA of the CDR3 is TGTGCCAGCTCACCTGGGACCCCCCGGGCACTAGCTAACTATGGCTACACCTTC. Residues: CASSPGTPRALANYGYTF.

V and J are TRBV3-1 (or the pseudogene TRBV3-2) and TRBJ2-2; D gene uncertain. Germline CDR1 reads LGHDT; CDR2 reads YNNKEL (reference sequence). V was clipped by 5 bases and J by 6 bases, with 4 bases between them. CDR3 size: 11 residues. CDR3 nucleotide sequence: TGTGCCAGCAGCAAGGCCGGGGAGCTGTTTTTT. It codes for CASSKAGELFF.

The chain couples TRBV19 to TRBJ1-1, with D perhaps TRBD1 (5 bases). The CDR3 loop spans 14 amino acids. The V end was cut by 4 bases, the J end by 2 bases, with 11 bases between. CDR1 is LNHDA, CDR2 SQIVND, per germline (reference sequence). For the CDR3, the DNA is TGTGCCAGTAGTAACCAGGGTTTCAACACTGAAGCTTTCTTT. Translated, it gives CASSNQGFNTEAFF.

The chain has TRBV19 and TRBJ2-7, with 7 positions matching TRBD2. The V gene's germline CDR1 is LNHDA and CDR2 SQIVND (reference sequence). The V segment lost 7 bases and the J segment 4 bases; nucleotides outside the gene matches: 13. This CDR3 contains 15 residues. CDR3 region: CASKRGGFGVYEQYF. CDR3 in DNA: TGTGCCAGTAAGCGCGGGGGTTTTGGTGTGTACGAGCAGTACTTC. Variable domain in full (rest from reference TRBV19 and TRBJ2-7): DGGITQSPKYLFRKEGQNVTLSCEQNLNHDAMYWYRQDPGQGLRLIYYSQIVNDFQKGDIAEGYSVSREKKESFPLTVTSAQKNPTAFYLCASKRGGFGVYEQYFGPGTRLTVT.

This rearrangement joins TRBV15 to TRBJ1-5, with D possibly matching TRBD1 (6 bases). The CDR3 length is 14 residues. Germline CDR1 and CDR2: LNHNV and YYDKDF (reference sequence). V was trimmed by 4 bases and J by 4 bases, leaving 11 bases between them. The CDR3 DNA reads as TGTGCCACCAGCATCCGGGACACAAATCAGCCCCAGCATTTT. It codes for CATSIRDTNQPQHF.

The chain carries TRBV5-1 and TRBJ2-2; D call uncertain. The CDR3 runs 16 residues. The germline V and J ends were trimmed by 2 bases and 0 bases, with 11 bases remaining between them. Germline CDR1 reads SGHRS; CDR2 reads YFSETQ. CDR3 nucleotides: TGCGCCAGCAGCTTCGACCAACCATCGAACACCGGGGAGCTGTTTTTT. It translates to CASSFDQPSNTGELFF.

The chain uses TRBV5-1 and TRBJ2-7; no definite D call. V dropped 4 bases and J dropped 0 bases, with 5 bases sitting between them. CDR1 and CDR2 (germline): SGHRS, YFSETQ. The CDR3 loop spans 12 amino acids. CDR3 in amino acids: CASSPTSYEQYF. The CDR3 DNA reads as TGCGCCAGCAGCCCGACCTCCTACGAGCAGTACTTC.

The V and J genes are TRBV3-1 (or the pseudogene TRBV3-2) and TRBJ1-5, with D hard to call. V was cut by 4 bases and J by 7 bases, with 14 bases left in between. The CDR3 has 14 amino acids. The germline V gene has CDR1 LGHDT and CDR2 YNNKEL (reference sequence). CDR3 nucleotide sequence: TGTGCCAGCAGCCCCGTGAGGGCCGGGCAGCCCCAGCATTTT. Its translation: CASSPVRAGQPQHF.

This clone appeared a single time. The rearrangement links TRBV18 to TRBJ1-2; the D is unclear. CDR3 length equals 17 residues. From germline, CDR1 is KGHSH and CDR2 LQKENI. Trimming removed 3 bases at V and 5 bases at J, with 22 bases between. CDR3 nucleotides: TGTGCCAGCTCACCTAGAGGAGTGGGCAGTTCCCTATATGGCTACACCTTC. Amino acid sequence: CASSPRGVGSSLYGYTF.

CDR3 residues: CASSLRGSNSPLHF. CDR3 coding DNA: TGTGCCAGCAGCTTACGGGGGAGTAATTCACCCCTCCACTTT. The chain joins TRBV13 to TRBJ1-6; tentative D call: TRBD1 (5 bases). This CDR3 is built from 14 residues. CDR1 is PRHDT, CDR2 FYEKMQ, per germline (reference sequence). The germline V and J ends were trimmed by 2 bases and 6 bases, with 8 bases remaining between them.

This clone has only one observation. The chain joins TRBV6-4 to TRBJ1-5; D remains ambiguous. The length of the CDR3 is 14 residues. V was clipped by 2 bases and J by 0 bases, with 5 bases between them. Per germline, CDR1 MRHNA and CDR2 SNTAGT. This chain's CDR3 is CASSDRSSNQPQHF. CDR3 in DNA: TGTGCCAGCAGTGACCGAAGTAGCAATCAGCCCCAGCATTTT.

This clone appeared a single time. As DNA, the CDR3 is TGTGCCAGCAGCTACGGCTCTAGCGGGGGTAGGAAGACCCAGTACTTC. Translated: CASSYGSSGGRKTQYF. The chain couples TRBV6-5 to TRBJ2-5, with 10 bases aligning to TRBD2. CDR1 is MNHEY and CDR2 is SVGAGI in the germline V gene. The CDR3 extends over 16 amino acids. V lost 6 bases to trimming and J lost 6 bases; unmatched junction nucleotides: 13.

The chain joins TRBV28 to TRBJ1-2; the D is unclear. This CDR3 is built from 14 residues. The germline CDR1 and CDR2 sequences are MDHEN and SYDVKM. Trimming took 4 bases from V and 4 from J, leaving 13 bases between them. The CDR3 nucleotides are TGTGCCAGCAGTTCCTCCGGGCAGAGCTATGGCTACACCTTC. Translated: CASSSSGQSYGYTF.

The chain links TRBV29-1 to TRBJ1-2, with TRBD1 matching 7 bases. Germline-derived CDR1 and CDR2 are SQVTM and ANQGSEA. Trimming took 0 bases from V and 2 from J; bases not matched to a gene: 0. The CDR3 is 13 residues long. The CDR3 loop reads CSVEETGNYGYTF. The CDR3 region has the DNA TGCAGCGTTGAAGAGACAGGGAACTATGGCTACACCTTC.

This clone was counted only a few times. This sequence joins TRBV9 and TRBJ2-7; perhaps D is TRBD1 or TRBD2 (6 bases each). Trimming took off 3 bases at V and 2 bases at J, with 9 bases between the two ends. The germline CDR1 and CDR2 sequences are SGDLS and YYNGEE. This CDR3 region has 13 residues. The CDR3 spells CASSGRDTYEQYF. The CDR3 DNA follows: TGTGCCAGCAGCGGGAGGGACACCTACGAGCAGTACTTC.